This entry lists 26 T cell receptor beta chains sequenced from one sample in a study of blood T cell repertoires in COVID-19. This table comes from immunoSEQ multiplex PCR, and its TCRdb copy is limited to in-frame clones, with some not included. Among around 200,000 clones, 80% to 90% were seen once, and the ten largest hold 18%. Sequencing input: peripheral blood. These receptors came from a woman at least 80 years old with active or convalescent COVID-19.

V is TRBV18 and J is TRBJ1-3, with 7 bases matching TRBD1. This CDR3 has 15 residues. Germline V gene data show CDR1 as KGHSH and CDR2 as LQKENI. The V gene end was trimmed by 2 bases and the J gene end by 7 bases; junction bases not matched to a gene: 8. This CDR3 is CASSPATGADNTIYF. The CDR3 coding sequence is TGTGCCAGCTCACCAGCAACAGGGGCAGATAACACCATATATTTT.

This clone was detected only a few times. This chain joins TRBV7-5 and TRBJ1-5. TRBV7-5 is recorded as a pseudogene. The CDR3 length is 12 residues. The CDR3 is CARGDGHQPQHF. For the CDR3, the DNA is TGTGCCAGGGGAGACGGACATCAGCCCCAGCATTTT.

This clone was counted a single time. V is TRBV5-1 and J is TRBJ2-1; D unclear. The CDR3 length is 14 residues. Germline V gene sequence: CDR1 SGHRS, CDR2 YFSETQ. The V and J ends lost 1 base and 4 bases respectively, with 9 bases between them. DNA for the CDR3: TGCGCCAGCAGCTTGAGTGTCGCGTACAATGAGCAGTTCTTC. Its protein is CASSLSVAYNEQFF.

The chain links TRBV5-4 to TRBJ1-1; D remains ambiguous. V lost 0 bases, J lost 1 base, and 7 bases lay in between. Germline values: CDR1 SGHNT, CDR2 YYREEE (reference sequence). This CDR3 spans 14 amino acids. This CDR3 reads CASSLGGGNTEAFF. For the CDR3, the DNA is TGTGCCAGCAGCTTGGGAGGCGGGAACACTGAAGCTTTCTTT.

The V gene is TRBV11-3, the J gene TRBJ2-3; D possibly corresponds to TRBD2 (6 bases). CDR3 length: 14 amino acids. The germline CDR1 and CDR2 sequences are SGHNT and YENEEA. Deletions cut 5 bases from V and 3 bases from J, with 12 bases between. The CDR3, as DNA: TGTGCCAGCAGCGGCGGGACTGTGACAGATACGCAGTATTTT. Translation gives CASSGGTVTDTQYF.

J is TRBJ2-7 and V is TRBV11-3; D might be TRBD2 (6 bases). CDR1 is SGHNT, CDR2 YENEEA, per germline. V was cut by 7 bases and J by 5 bases, with 21 bases left in between. This CDR3 has 15 amino acids. CDR3 DNA sequence: TGTGCCAGCACTCCTAGCGTCGGGGTGTCAGACGAGCAGTACTTC. Translating gives CASTPSVGVSDEQYF.

The chain recombines TRBV5-1 with TRBJ2-5; 11 bases line up with TRBD1. The CDR3 covers 15 residues. Germline CDR1 SGHRS, CDR2 YFSETQ. The junction had 9 bases not matched to a gene; V was cut back by 3 bases and J by 8 bases. CDR3 in DNA: TGCGCCAGCAGCTCAACCGGGACAGGGGGGTACACCCAGTACTTC. Translation: CASSSTGTGGYTQYF.

This chain uses TRBV25-1 with TRBJ1-2, with 8 bases identical to TRBD1. Per germline, CDR1 MGHDK and CDR2 SYGVNS. The length of the CDR3 is 16 residues. V dropped 1 base and J dropped 6; count of bases not matched to a gene: 10. This CDR3 is CASSESGGGGYHGYTF. The CDR3 nucleotides are TGTGCCAGCAGTGAATCAGGGGGCGGCGGGTATCATGGCTACACCTTC.

The chain joins TRBV7-6 to TRBJ1-3; D not certain. The CDR3 totals 18 residues. The germline V gene encodes CDR1 SGHVS and CDR2 FNYEAQ. V was shortened by 2 bases and J by 0 bases, with 17 bases between the two germline ends. As DNA, the CDR3 is TGTGCCAGCAGCTTAAAGTCGGGTCTGCCTTACTCTGGAAACACCATATATTTT. Translating gives CASSLKSGLPYSGNTIYF.

This rearrangement joins TRBV4-2 to TRBJ1-4; 7 nucleotides line up with TRBD1. Trimming at V came to 0 bases and at J to 11 bases, leaving 9 bases not matched to a gene. CDR3 length equals 15 residues. Germline V CDR1 and CDR2: LGHNA, YNFKEQ. The CDR3 nucleotides are TGTGCCAGCAGCCAAGACACAGGGGTTATTCGTAAACTGTTTTTT. This translates into CASSQDTGVIRKLFF.

This clone has only one observation. The chain is built from TRBV7-9 and TRBJ2-3, with D perhaps TRBD2 (5 bases). Germline CDR1 is SEHNR and CDR2 is FQNEAQ (reference sequence). CDR3 length: 16 residues. The V end was cut by 5 bases, the J end by 1 base, with 16 bases between. CDR3 amino acids: CASSRRLPRGTDTQYF. DNA of the CDR3: TGTGCCAGCAGCAGACGACTACCTCGTGGCACAGATACGCAGTATTTT.

V and J are TRBV7-2 and TRBJ2-5; TRBD1 matches 7 bases. Trimming at V came to 5 bases and at J to 1 base, leaving 7 bases not matched to a gene. The germline V gene encodes CDR1 SGHTA and CDR2 FQGNSA. This CDR3 contains 15 residues. CDR3: CASSLMGQIQETQYF. The CDR3 DNA follows: TGTGCCAGCAGCCTAATGGGACAGATCCAAGAGACCCAGTACTTC.

The chain couples TRBV5-5 to TRBJ2-3; 10 bases align to TRBD2. V shed 4 bases, J shed 3 bases, and the junction held 5 bases outside the gene matches. This CDR3 region has 15 residues. Germline V gene data show CDR1 as SGHKS and CDR2 as YYEKEE (reference sequence). CDR3 region: CASSHGLAATDTQYF. The CDR3 nucleotides read TGTGCCAGCAGCCATGGACTAGCGGCAACAGATACGCAGTATTTT.

The rearrangement joins TRBV29-1 to TRBJ1-3; no definite D call. Trimming took 6 bases from V and 0 from J, leaving 12 bases between them. The CDR3 extends over 14 amino acids. Germline V gives CDR1 SQVTM, CDR2 ANQGSEA. The CDR3 coding sequence is TGCAGCGTAGACCCAGCGAGCTCTGGAAACACCATATATTTT. It encodes CSVDPASSGNTIYF.

The chain joins TRBV7-2 to TRBJ1-5, with unresolved D. CDR3 length: 13 amino acids. Germline V gives CDR1 SGHTA, CDR2 FQGNSA. V was trimmed by 5 bases and J by 11 bases, leaving 16 bases between them. Here the CDR3 DNA reads TGTGCCAGCAGCGGCCTGCAATCATGGTCCCAGCATTTT. Protein product: CASSGLQSWSQHF.

For this clone: One junction end disagrees with the germline gene, perhaps due to a read error. The V and J genes are TRBV7-7 and TRBJ2-5; TRBD2 aligns across 12 bases. Germline V gene sequence: CDR1 SSHAT, CDR2 FNYEAQ (reference sequence). This CDR3 comprises 15 residues. The CDR3, as DNA: TGTGCTAGCAGCTCACTAGCGGGGGGTGGAGAGACCCAGTACTTC. It encodes CASSSLAGGGETQYF. The whole variable domain, filled in from reference TRBV7-7 and TRBJ2-5, reads GAGVSQSPRYKVTKRGQDVTLRCDPISSHATLYWYQQALGQGPEFLTYFNYEAQPDKSGLPSDRFSAERPEGSISTLTIQRTEQRDSAMYRCASSSLAGGGETQYFGPGTRLLVL.

This clone was seen a handful of times. The CDR3 loop reads CASSDRGLGELFF. The CDR3 region has the DNA TGTGCCAGCAGTGACAGGGGGCTCGGGGAGCTGTTTTTT. The chain couples TRBV6-2 or TRBV6-3 to TRBJ2-2, with 10 nucleotides matching TRBD1. The V and J ends lost 5 bases and 7 bases, in that order; junction bases with no gene match: 1. CDR1 is MNHEY and CDR2 is SVGEGT in the germline V gene. The CDR3 runs 13 residues.

The chain recombines TRBV3-1 (or the pseudogene TRBV3-2) with TRBJ2-1, with a weak D call TRBD2 (7 bases). CDR1 LGHDT and CDR2 YNNKEL come from the germline V gene (reference sequence). This CDR3 comprises 13 residues. V was shortened by 3 bases and J by 9 bases, with 12 bases between the two germline ends. In DNA form, the CDR3 reads TGTGCCAGCAGCCAGGGGGGGCCGGGTGAGCAGTTCTTC. Residues: CASSQGGPGEQFF.

The table lists this clone with a count of one. V usage is TRBV9 and J usage is TRBJ2-3; TRBD2 aligns across 14 bases. V gave up 4 bases and J gave up 15 bases; unmatched junction bases: 10. Looked up from germline, CDR1 is SGDLS and CDR2 is YYNGEE. CDR3 length: 14 amino acids. The CDR3 sequence: CASSQTTSGGAEYF. Written as DNA, the CDR3 is TGTGCCAGCAGCCAGACGACTAGCGGGGGGGCGGAATATTTT.

This clone was found once. The genes are TRBV5-6 and TRBJ1-6, with 10 bases lining up with TRBD1. Germline loops: CDR1 SGHDT, CDR2 YYEEEE. The CDR3 runs 15 residues. After removal of 4 bases from V and 10 bases from J, the junction contained 8 bases not matched to a gene. CDR3 nucleotides: TGTGCCAGCAGCCCAGAGGGGACAGGGGAATCACCCCTCCACTTT. Protein: CASSPEGTGESPLHF. The variable domain in full, with the rest retrieved from reference TRBV5-6 and TRBJ1-6, is DAGVTQSPTHLIKTRGQQVTLRCSPKSGHDTVSWYQQALGQGPQFIFQYYEEEERQRGNFPDRFSGHQFPNYSSELNVNALLLGDSALYLCASSPEGTGESPLHFGNGTRLTVT.

This chain uses TRBV9 with TRBJ1-4; D is perhaps TRBD1 (6 bases). The CDR3 sequence is 14 residues long. The V gene's germline CDR1 is SGDLS and CDR2 YYNGEE. Trimming removed 4 bases at V and 3 bases at J, with 10 bases between. The CDR3 sequence is CASSRQVSNEKLFF. CDR3 nucleotides: TGTGCCAGCAGCAGACAGGTCTCTAATGAAAAACTGTTTTTT.

The chain is built from TRBV7-9 and TRBJ1-2; tentative D call: TRBD1 (6 bases). The germline V and J ends were trimmed by 5 bases and 4 bases, with 8 bases remaining between them. Germline V CDR1 and CDR2: SEHNR, FQNEAQ (reference sequence). The CDR3 loop spans 12 amino acids. The CDR3: CASSPQGYGYTF. In nucleotides, the CDR3 is TGTGCCAGCAGCCCACAGGGCTATGGCTACACCTTC.

The chain has TRBV5-1 and TRBJ1-4; 8 positions agree with TRBD1. CDR3 length: 15 residues. V lost 0 bases, J lost 10 bases, and 8 bases stayed unmatched. CDR1 SGHRS and CDR2 YFSETQ come from the germline V gene. The CDR3: CASSLGLTGDVKLFF. CDR3 sequence (DNA): TGCGCCAGCAGCTTGGGGTTGACAGGGGACGTAAAACTGTTTTTT.

This chain uses TRBV2 with TRBJ1-2; D possibly corresponds to TRBD1 (5 bases). Germline CDR1 and CDR2: SNHLY and FYNNEI. V dropped 5 bases and J dropped 2 bases, with 12 bases sitting between them. This CDR3 is 14 amino acids long. The CDR3 spells CASSPGQGNYGYTF. The CDR3 bases are TGTGCCAGCAGTCCCGGGCAGGGAAACTATGGCTACACCTTC.

CDR3 sequence reads: CAWSRGSVSTDTQYF. CDR3 DNA: TGTGCCTGGAGTAGAGGTAGCGTTAGCACAGATACGCAGTATTTT. This chain uses TRBV30 with TRBJ2-3; possibly TRBD2 for D (5 bases). Trimming stripped 2 bases from V and 0 bases from J, with 12 bases between. This CDR3 is built from 15 residues. From germline, CDR1 is GTSNPN and CDR2 SVGIG (reference sequence).

This clone was counted once. The V gene is TRBV12-3 or TRBV12-4, the J gene TRBJ2-3, with D perhaps TRBD1 (7 bases). The V end lost 6 bases, the J end lost 5 bases, and 12 bases lay between the germline ends. This CDR3 comprises 13 residues. The CDR3 loop reads CASREGAKDTQYF. CDR3 nucleotide sequence: TGTGCCAGCAGGGAGGGGGCGAAAGATACGCAGTATTTT.